This T cell receptor beta chain was identified in a study of lymphopenia after photon versus proton radiotherapy. Study conclusions and caveats: Authors raise, but do not show, better survival with proton therapy. Post-nadir TCR diversity decline inversely tracked overall survival among those who died.

The protocol was immunoSEQ multiplex PCR, while the TCRdb copy is restricted to in-frame clones and leaves out a portion. The sample lists approximately 21,000 clones, less than 85% occurring once. Germline CDR1 and CDR2: MRHNA and SNTAGT. This CDR3 has 14 residues. Trimming left V 4 bases short and J 6 bases short, with 15 bases between. Remarks on this clone: The antigen is unknown.

The chain links TRBV6-4 to TRBJ1-2; no clear D gene. The origin of this receptor is a man in his fifties or sixties with pancreatic cancer. The material was peripheral blood, obtained from a patient treated with photon-based radiotherapy. Written as DNA, the CDR3 is TGTGCCAGCAGTGCGGCCGCTGAGTCGAATGGCTACACCTTC. Protein sequence: CASSAAAESNGYTF.